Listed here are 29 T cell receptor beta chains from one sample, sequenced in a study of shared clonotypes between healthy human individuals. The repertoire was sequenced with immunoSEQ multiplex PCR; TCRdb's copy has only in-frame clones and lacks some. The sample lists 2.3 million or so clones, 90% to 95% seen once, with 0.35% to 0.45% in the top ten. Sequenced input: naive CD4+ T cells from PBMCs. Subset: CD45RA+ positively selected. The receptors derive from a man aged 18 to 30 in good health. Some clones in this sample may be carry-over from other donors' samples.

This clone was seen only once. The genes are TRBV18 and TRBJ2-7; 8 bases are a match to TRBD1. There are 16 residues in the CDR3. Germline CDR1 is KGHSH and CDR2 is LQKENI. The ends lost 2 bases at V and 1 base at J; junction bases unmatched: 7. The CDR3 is CASSPFWQGASYEQYF. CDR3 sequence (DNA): TGTGCCAGCTCACCATTTTGGCAGGGGGCGTCCTACGAGCAGTACTTC.

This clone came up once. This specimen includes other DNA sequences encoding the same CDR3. CDR3 in amino acids: CASSLGLANNEQFF. The CDR3 DNA follows: TGCGCCAGCAGCTTAGGACTAGCAAACAATGAGCAGTTCTTC. The J gene is TRBJ2-1, the V gene TRBV5-1, with 8 nucleotides matching TRBD2. Germline V CDR1 and CDR2: SGHRS, YFSETQ. The CDR3 covers 14 residues. After removal of 2 bases from V and 5 bases from J, the junction contained 3 bases not matched to a gene. The full variable domain, in which reference TRBV5-1 and TRBJ2-1 provide the parts outside the CDR3, is KAGVTQTPRYLIKTRGQQVTLSCSPISGHRSVSWYQQTPGQGLQFLFEYFSETQRNKGNFPGRFSGRQFSNSRSEMNVSTLELGDSALYLCASSLGLANNEQFFGPGTRLTVL.

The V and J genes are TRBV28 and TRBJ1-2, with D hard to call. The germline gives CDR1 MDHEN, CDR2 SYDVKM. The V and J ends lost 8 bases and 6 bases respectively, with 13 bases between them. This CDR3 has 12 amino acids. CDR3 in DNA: TGTGCCAGCTCCAGGTTATCAGATGGCTACACCTTC. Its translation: CASSRLSDGYTF.

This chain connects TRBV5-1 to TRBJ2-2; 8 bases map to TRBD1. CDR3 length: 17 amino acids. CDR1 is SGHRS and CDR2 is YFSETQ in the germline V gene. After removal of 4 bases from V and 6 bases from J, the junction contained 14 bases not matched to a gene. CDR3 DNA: TGCGCCAGCAGCCTGCCTTCGACAGGGGTGAGGGCCGGGGAGCTGTTTTTT. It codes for CASSLPSTGVRAGELFF.

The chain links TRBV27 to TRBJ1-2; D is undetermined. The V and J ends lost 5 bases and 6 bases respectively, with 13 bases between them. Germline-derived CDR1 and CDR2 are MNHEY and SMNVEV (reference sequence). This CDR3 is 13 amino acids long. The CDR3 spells CASSPTRQNGYTF. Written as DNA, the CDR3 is TGTGCCAGCAGTCCCACGAGGCAGAATGGCTACACCTTC.

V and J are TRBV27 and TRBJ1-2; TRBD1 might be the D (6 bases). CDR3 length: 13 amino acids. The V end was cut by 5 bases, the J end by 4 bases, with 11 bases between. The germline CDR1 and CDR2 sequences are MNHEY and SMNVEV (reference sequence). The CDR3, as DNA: TGTGCCAGCAGTCCGGACAGAAGCTATGGCTACACCTTC. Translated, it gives CASSPDRSYGYTF.

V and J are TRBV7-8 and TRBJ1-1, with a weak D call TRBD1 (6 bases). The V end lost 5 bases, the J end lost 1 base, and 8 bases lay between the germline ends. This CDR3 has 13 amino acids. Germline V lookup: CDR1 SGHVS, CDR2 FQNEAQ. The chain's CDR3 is CASSKQGNTEAFF. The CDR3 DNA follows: TGTGCCAGCAGCAAACAGGGGAACACTGAAGCTTTCTTT.

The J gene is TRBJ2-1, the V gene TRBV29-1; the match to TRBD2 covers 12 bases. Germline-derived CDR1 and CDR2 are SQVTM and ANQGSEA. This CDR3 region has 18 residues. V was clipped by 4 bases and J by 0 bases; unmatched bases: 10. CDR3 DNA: TGCAGCGTTGTAAGCGCTAGCGGGAGGGAATTCTCCTACAATGAGCAGTTCTTC. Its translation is CSVVSASGREFSYNEQFF.

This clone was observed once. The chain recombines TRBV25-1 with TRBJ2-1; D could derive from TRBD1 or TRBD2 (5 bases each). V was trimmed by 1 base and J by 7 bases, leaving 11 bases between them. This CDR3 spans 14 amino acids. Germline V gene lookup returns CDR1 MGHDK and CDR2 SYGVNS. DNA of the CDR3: TGTGCCAGCAGTGAATTTTCGGGGACGAATGAGCAGTTCTTC. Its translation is CASSEFSGTNEQFF.

CDR3 in DNA: TGTGCCAGTAGTATACGACTGGCGGCCAGCAATCAGCCCCAGCATTTT. Translated: CASSIRLAASNQPQHF. The rearrangement links TRBV19 to TRBJ1-5; D is ambiguous. Germline V gene data show CDR1 as LNHDA and CDR2 as SQIVND (reference sequence). The CDR3 contains 16 residues. Deletions cut 2 bases from V and 1 base from J, with 12 bases between.

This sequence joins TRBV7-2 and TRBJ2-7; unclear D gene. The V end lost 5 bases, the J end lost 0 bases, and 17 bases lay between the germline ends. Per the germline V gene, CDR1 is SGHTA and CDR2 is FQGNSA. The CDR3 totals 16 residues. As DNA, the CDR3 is TGTGCCAGCAGCAAATTCAATGGGATAAGCTCCTACGAGCAGTACTTC. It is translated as CASSKFNGISSYEQYF. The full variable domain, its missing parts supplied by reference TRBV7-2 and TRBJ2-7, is GAGVSQSPSNKVTEKGKDVELRCDPISGHTALYWYRQSLGQGLEFLIYFQGNSAPDKSGLPSDRFSAERTGGSVSTLTIQRTQQEDSAVYLCASSKFNGISSYEQYFGPGTRLTVT.

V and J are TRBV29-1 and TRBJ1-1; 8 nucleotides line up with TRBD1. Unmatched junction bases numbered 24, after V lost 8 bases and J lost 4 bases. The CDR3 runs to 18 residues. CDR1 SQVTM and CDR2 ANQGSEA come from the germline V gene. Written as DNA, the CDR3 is TGCAGCATTCTGAAGCGACCCAGGACAGGGACTATTGGCACTGAAGCTTTCTTT. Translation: CSILKRPRTGTIGTEAFF.

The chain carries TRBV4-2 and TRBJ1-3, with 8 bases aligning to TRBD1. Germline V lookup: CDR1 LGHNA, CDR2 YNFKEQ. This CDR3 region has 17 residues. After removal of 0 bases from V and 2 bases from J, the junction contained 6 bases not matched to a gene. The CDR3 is CASSQEMWTGTGNTIYF. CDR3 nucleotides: TGTGCCAGCAGCCAAGAAATGTGGACAGGGACTGGAAACACCATATATTTT.

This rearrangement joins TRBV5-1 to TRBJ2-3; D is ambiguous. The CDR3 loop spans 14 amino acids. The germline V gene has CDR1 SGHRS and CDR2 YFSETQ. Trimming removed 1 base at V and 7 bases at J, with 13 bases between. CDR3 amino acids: CASSLRSGRHTQYF. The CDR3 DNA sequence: TGCGCCAGCAGCTTGAGGTCTGGGCGGCATACGCAGTATTTT.

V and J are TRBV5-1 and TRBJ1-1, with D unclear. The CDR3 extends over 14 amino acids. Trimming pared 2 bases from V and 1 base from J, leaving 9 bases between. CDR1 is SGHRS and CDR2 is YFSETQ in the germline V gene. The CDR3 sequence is CASSFRRGNTEAFF. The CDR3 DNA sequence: TGCGCCAGCAGCTTTAGACGGGGGAACACTGAAGCTTTCTTT. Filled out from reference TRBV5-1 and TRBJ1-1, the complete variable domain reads KAGVTQTPRYLIKTRGQQVTLSCSPISGHRSVSWYQQTPGQGLQFLFEYFSETQRNKGNFPGRFSGRQFSNSRSEMNVSTLELGDSALYLCASSFRRGNTEAFFGQGTRLTVV.

The CDR3 DNA follows: TGCGCCAGCAGCCCCCTCGCGGGGATCTCTGAGACCCAGTACTTC. Translation gives CASSPLAGISETQYF. The chain combines TRBV5-1 with TRBJ2-5; D is perhaps TRBD2 (6 bases). Trimming stripped 4 bases from V and 5 bases from J, with 18 bases between. CDR3 length equals 15 residues. The germline V gene encodes CDR1 SGHRS and CDR2 YFSETQ.

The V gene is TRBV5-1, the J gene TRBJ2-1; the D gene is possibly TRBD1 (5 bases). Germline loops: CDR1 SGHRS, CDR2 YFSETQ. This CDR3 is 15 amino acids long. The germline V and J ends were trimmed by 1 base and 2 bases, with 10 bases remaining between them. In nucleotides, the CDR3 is TGCGCCAGCAGCTTGACCGACAGTCCCTACAATGAGCAGTTCTTC. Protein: CASSLTDSPYNEQFF.

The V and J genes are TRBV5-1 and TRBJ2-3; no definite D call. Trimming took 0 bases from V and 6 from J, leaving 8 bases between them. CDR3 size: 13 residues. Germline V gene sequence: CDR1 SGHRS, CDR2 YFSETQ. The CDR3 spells CASSLAASDTQYF. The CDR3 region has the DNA TGCGCCAGCAGCTTGGCCGCATCCGATACGCAGTATTTT.

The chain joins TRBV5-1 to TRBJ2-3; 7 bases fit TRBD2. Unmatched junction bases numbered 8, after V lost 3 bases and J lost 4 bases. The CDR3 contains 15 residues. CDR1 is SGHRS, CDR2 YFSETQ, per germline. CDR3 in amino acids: CASSSGGSRADTQYF. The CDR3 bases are TGCGCCAGCAGCTCGGGCGGGAGCAGGGCAGATACGCAGTATTTT.

The DNA of the CDR3 is TGTGCCAGCAGCTTGAAATCTTCTAGCACAGATACGCAGTATTTT. It codes for CASSLKSSSTDTQYF. The chain has TRBV5-4 and TRBJ2-3, with no clear D. The CDR3 length is 15 residues. V lost 1 base, J lost 0 bases, and 9 bases lay in between. CDR1 and CDR2 from the germline V gene are SGHNT and YYREEE (reference sequence).

The CDR3 protein is CASSGSASLSYEQYF. CDR3 DNA: TGTGCCAGCAGCGGTTCGGCTAGCTTGAGCTACGAGCAGTACTTC. The chain employs TRBV2 and TRBJ2-7; tentative D call: TRBD2 (5 bases). The CDR3 is made up of 15 amino acids. Germline V gene lookup returns CDR1 SNHLY and CDR2 FYNNEI. V was pared by 6 bases and J by 3 bases, with 18 bases between.

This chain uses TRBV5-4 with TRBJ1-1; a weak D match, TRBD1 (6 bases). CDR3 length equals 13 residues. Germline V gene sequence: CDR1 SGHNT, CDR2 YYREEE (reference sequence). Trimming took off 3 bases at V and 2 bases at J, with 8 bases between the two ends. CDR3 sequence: CASSWTANTEAFF. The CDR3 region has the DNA TGTGCCAGCAGCTGGACAGCAAACACTGAAGCTTTCTTT.

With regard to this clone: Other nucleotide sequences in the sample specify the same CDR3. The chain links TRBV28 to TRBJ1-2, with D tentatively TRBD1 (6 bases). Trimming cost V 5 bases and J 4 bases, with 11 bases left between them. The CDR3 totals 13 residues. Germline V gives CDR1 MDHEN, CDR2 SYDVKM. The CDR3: CASSPTGFYGYTF. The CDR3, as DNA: TGTGCCAGCAGTCCCACAGGGTTCTATGGCTACACCTTC.

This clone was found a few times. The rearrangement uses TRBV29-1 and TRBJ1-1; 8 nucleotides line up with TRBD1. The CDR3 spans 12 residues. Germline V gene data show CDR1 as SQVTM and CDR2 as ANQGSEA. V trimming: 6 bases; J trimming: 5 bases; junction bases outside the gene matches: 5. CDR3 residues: CSVRTGKTEAFF. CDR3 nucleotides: TGCAGCGTCAGGACAGGGAAGACTGAAGCTTTCTTT.

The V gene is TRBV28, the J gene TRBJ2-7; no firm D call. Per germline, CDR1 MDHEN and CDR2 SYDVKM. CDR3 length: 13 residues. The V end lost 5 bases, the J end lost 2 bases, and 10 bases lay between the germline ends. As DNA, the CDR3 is TGTGCCAGCAGTCCGACATTGACCTACGAGCAGTACTTC. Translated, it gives CASSPTLTYEQYF.

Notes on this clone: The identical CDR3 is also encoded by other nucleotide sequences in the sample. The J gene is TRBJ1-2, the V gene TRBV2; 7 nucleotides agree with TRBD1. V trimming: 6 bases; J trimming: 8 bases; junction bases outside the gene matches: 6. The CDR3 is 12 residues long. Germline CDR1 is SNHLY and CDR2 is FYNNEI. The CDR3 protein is CASSRQGGGYTF. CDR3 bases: TGTGCCAGCAGCAGACAGGGTGGAGGCTACACCTTC. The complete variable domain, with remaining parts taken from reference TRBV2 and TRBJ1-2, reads EPEVTQTPSHQVTQMGQEVILRCVPISNHLYFYWYRQILGQKVEFLVSFYNNEISEKSEIFDDQFSVERPDGSNFTLKIRSTKLEDSAMYFCASSRQGGGYTFGSGTRLTVV.

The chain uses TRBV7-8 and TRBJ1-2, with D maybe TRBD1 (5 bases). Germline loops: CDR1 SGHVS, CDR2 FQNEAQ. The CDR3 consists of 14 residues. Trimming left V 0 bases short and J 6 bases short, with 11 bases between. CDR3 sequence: CASSLAGPAHGYTF. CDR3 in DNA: TGTGCCAGCAGCTTAGCGGGGCCAGCGCATGGCTACACCTTC.

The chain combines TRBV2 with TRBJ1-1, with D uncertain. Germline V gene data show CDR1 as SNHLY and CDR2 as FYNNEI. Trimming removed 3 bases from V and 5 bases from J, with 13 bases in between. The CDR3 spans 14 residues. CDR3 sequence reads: CASSDRTGRTEAFF. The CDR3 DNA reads TGTGCCAGCAGTGATCGCACCGGGAGGACTGAAGCTTTCTTT.

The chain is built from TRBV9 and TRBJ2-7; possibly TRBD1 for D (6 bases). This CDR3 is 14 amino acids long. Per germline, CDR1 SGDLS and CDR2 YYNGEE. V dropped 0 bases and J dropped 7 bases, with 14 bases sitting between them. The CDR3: CASSVDDRRLEQYF. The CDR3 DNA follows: TGTGCCAGCAGCGTAGATGACAGGCGCTTGGAGCAGTACTTC.